The sequence of this T cell receptor (beta chain) was determined in a study of blood T cell repertoires in COVID-19. Germline loops: CDR1 SGDLS, CDR2 YYNGEE. The germline V and J ends were trimmed by 3 bases and 5 bases, with 11 bases remaining between them. The CDR3 is 14 residues long. Clones were sequenced by immunoSEQ multiplex PCR, and TCRdb holds only the in-frame ones, with some missing. Found here are around 250,000 clones, more than 75% of them singletons; the top ten hold about 1.6%. This clonotype was obtained from a woman between 45 and 65 years old who had recovered from COVID-19. The chain recombines TRBV9 with TRBJ2-2, with no clear D. The sample comprised PBMCs or T cells enriched from blood (not recorded which). The chain's CDR3 is CASSARRATGELFF. CDR3 DNA sequence: TGTGCCAGCAGCGCCCGGAGAGCAACCGGGGAGCTGTTTTTT.